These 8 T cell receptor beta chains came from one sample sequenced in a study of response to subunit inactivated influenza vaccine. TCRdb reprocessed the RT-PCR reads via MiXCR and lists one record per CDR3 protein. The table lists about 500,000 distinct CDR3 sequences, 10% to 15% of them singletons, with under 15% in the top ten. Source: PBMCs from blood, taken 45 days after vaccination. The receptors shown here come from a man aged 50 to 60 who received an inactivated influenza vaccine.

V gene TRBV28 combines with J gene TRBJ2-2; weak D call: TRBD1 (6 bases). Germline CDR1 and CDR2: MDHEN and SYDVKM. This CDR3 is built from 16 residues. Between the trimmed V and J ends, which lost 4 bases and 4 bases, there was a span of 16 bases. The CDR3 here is CASSSIPTGSTGELFF. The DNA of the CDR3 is TGTGCCAGCAGTTCTATTCCTACAGGGAGCACCGGGGAGCTGTTTTTT. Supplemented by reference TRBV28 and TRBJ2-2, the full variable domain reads DVKVTQSSRYLVKRTGEKVFLECVQDMDHENMFWYRQDPGLGLRLIYFSYDVKMKEKGDIPEGYSVSREKKERFSLILESASTNQTSMYLCASSSIPTGSTGELFFGEGSRLTVL.

The CDR3 reads CASSPQEMRNIQYF. The CDR3 DNA follows: TGTGCCAGCTCGCCTCAGGAGATGCGAAACATTCAGTACTTC. The chain employs TRBV18 and TRBJ2-4; D not certain. The CDR3 runs 14 residues. Per the germline V gene, CDR1 is KGHSH and CDR2 is LQKENI. Deletions cut 6 bases from V and 6 bases from J, with 15 bases between.

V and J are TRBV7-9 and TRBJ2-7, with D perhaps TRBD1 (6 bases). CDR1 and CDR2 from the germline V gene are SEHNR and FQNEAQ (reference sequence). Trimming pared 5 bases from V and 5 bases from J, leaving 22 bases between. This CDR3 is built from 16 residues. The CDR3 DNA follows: TGTGCCAGCAGCCCAACTTGGGGGCCCGCTCGGGACGAGCAGTACTTC. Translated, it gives CASSPTWGPARDEQYF.

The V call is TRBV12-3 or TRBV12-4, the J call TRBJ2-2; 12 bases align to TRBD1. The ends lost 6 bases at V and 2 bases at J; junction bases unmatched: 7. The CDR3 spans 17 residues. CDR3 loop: CASSKTGTGGNTGELFF. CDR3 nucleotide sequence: TGTGCCAGCAGCAAAACCGGGACAGGGGGCAACACCGGGGAGCTGTTTTTT.

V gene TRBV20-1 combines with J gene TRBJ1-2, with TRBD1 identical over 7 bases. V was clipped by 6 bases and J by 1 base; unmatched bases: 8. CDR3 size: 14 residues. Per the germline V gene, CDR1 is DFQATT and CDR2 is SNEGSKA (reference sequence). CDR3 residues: CSAREGQRNYGYTF. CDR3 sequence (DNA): TGCAGTGCGCGGGAGGGACAGCGTAACTATGGCTACACCTTC.

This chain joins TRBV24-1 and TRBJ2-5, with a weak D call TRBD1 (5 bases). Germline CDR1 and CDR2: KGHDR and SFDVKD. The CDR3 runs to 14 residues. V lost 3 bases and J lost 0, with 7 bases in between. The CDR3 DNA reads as TGTGCCACCAGTGATCCCAGGGACCAAGAGACCCAGTACTTC. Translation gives CATSDPRDQETQYF.

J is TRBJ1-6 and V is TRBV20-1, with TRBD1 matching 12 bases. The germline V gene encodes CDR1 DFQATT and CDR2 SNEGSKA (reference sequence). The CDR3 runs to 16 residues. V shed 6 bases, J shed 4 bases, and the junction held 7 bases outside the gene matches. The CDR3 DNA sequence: TGCAGTGCAGAAGGGACAGGGGGCAGGTATAATTCACCCCTCCACTTT. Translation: CSAEGTGGRYNSPLHF.

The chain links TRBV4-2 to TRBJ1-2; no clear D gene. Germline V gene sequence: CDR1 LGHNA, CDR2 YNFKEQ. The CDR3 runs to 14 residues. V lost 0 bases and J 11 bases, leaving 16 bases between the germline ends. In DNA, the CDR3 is TGTGCCAGCAGCCAAGAAGACCAGGACGGGCGGTACACCTTC. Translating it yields CASSQEDQDGRYTF.